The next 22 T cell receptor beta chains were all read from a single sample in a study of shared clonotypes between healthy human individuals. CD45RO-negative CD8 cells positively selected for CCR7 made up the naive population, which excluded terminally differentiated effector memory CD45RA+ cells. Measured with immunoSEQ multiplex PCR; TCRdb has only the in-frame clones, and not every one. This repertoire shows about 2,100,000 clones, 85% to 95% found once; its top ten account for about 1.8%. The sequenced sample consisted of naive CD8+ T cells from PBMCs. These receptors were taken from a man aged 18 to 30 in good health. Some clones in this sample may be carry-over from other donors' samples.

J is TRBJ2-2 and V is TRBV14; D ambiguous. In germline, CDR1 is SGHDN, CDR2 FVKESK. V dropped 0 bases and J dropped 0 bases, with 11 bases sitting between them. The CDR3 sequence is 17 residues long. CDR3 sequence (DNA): TGTGCCAGCAGCCAAGATTTGGCGGCCGCGAACACCGGGGAGCTGTTTTTT. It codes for CASSQDLAAANTGELFF.

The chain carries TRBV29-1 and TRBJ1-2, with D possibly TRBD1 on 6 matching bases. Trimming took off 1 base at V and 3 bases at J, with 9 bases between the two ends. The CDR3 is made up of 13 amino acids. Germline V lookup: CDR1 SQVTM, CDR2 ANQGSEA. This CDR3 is CSVEGRGDYGYTF. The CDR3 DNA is TGCAGCGTTGAAGGCAGGGGCGACTATGGCTACACCTTC.

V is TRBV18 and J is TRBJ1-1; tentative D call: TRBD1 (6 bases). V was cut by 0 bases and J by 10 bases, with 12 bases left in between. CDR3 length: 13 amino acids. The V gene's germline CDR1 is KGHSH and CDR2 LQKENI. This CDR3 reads CASSPPRGGGAFF. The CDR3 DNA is TGTGCCAGCTCACCACCGAGGGGAGGGGGAGCTTTCTTT.

The CDR3 bases are TGTGCCAGCAGTTCGAACCGGGACAGCCAAGAGACCCAGTACTTC. Its translation is CASSSNRDSQETQYF. The chain has TRBV27 and TRBJ2-5, with 7 bases identical to TRBD1. The germline V gene has CDR1 MNHEY and CDR2 SMNVEV (reference sequence). There are 15 residues in the CDR3. Germline trimming cut 4 bases from V and 1 base from J; bases unmatched to any gene: 6.

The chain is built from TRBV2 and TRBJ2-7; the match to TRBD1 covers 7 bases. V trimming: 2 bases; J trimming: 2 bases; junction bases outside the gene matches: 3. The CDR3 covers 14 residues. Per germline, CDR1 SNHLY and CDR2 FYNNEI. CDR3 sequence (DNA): TGTGCCAGCAGTGAATGGGGACAGACCTACGAGCAGTACTTC. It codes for CASSEWGQTYEQYF.

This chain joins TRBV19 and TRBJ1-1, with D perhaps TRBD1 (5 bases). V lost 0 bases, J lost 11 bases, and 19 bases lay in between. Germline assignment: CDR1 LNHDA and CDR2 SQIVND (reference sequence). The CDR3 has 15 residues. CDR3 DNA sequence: TGTGCCAGTAGTATAGATGTATTCGGGACCGCCCAGGCTTTCTTT. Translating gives CASSIDVFGTAQAFF.

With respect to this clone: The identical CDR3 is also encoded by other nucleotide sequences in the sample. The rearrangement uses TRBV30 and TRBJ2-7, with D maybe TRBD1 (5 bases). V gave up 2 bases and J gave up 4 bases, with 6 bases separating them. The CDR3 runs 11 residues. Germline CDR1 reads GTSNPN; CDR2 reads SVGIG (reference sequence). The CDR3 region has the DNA TGTGCCTGGAGTACAGGTTACGAGCAGTACTTC. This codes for CAWSTGYEQYF.

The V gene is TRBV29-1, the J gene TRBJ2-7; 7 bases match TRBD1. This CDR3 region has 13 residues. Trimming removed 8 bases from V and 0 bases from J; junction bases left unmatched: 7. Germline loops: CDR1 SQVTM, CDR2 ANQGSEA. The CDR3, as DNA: TGCAGCTCCACGGGACAGTCCTCCTACGAGCAGTACTTC. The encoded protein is CSSTGQSSYEQYF.

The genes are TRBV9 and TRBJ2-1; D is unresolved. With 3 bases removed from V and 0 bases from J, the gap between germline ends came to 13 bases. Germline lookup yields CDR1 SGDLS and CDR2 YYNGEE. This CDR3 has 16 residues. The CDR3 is CASSAYFSSSYNEQFF. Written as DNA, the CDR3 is TGTGCCAGCAGCGCCTACTTCAGCAGCTCCTACAATGAGCAGTTCTTC.

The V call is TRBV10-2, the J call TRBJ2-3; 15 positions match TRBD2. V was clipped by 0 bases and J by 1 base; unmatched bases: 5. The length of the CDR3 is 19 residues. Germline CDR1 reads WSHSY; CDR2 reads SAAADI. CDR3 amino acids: CASSESGTSGRSGTDTQYF. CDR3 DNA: TGCGCCAGCAGTGAGTCCGGGACTAGCGGGAGGAGTGGCACAGATACGCAGTATTTT.

CDR3: CASTRFGNTIYF. For the CDR3, the DNA is TGTGCCAGTACCCGATTTGGAAACACCATATATTTT. V usage is TRBV19 and J usage is TRBJ1-3; D unclear. The germline V gene has CDR1 LNHDA and CDR2 SQIVND (reference sequence). CDR3 length: 12 residues. Trimming left V 7 bases short and J 3 bases short, with 7 bases between. Full variable domain (remainder filled in from reference TRBV19 and TRBJ1-3): DGGITQSPKYLFRKEGQNVTLSCEQNLNHDAMYWYRQDPGQGLRLIYYSQIVNDFQKGDIAEGYSVSREKKESFPLTVTSAQKNPTAFYLCASTRFGNTIYFGEGSWLTVV.

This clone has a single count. For the CDR3, the DNA is TGTGCCAGCAGGGACGGGACTAGCGGGAGTTCTTTTTACAATGAGCAGTTCTTC. As protein: CASRDGTSGSSFYNEQFF. The genes are TRBV7-3 and TRBJ2-1; 14 bases are shared with TRBD2. This CDR3 has 18 amino acids. From germline, CDR1 is SGHTA and CDR2 FQGTGA. Unmatched junction bases numbered 11, after V lost 6 bases and J lost 4 bases.

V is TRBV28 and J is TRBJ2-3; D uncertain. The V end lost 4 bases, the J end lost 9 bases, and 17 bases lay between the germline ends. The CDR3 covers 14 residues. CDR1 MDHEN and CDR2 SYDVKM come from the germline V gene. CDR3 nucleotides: TGTGCCAGCAGTTACTCCCCTCCGACAAGCACGCAGTATTTT. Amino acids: CASSYSPPTSTQYF.

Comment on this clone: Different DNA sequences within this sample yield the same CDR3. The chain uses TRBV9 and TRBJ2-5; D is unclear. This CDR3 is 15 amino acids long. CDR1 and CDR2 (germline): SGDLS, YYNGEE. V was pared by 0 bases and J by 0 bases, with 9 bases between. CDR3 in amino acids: CASSVGGKYQETQYF. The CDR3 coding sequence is TGTGCCAGCAGCGTAGGAGGAAAATACCAAGAGACCCAGTACTTC.

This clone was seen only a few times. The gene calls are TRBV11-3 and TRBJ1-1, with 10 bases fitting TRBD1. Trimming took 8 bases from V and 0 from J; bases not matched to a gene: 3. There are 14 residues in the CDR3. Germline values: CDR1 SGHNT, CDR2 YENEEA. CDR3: CASRQGALNTEAFF. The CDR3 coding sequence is TGTGCCAGCCGACAGGGGGCGTTGAACACTGAAGCTTTCTTT.

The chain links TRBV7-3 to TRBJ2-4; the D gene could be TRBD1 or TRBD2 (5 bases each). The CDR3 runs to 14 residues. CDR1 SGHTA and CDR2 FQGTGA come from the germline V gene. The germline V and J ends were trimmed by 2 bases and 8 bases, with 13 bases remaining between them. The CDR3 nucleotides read TGTGCCAGCAGCTTATCTGGGGGAATGGACATTCAGTACTTC. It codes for CASSLSGGMDIQYF.

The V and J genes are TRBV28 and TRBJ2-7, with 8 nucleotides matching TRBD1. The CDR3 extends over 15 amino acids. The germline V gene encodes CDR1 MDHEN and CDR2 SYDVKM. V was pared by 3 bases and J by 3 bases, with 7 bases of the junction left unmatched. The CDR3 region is CASSFGGQGHYEQYF. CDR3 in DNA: TGTGCCAGCAGTTTCGGAGGACAGGGCCACTACGAGCAGTACTTC.

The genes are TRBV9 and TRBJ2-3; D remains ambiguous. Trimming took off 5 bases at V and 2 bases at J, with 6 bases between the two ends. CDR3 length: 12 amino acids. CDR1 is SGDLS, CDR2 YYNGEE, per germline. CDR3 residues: CASRGPTDTQYF. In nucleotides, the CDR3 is TGTGCCAGCAGGGGCCCCACAGATACGCAGTATTTT.

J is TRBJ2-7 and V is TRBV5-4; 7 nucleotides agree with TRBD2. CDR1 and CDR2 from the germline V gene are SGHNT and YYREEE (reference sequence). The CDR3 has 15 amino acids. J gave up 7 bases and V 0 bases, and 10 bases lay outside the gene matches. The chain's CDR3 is CASSLERGRTLEQYF. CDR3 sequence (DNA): TGTGCCAGCAGCTTGGAGCGGGGTAGGACCCTAGAGCAGTACTTC. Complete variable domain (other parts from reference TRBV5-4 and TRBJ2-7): ETGVTQSPTHLIKTRGQQVTLRCSSQSGHNTVSWYQQALGQGPQFIFQYYREEENGRGNFPPRFSGLQFPNYSSELNVNALELDDSALYLCASSLERGRTLEQYFGPGTRLTVT.

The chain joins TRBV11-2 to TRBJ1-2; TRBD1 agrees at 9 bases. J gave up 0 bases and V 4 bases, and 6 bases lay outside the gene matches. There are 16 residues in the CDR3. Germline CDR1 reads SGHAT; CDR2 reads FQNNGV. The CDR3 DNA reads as TGTGCCAGCAGCTCAAGGGGGACAGGGACTAACTATGGCTACACCTTC. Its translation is CASSSRGTGTNYGYTF.

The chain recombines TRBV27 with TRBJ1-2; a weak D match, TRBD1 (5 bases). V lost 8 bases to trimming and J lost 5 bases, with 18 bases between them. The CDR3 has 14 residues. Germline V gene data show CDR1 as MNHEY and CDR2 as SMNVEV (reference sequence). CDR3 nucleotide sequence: TGTGCCAGCGCGGACCGGGGAGGGGCGTATGGCTACACCTTC. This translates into CASADRGGAYGYTF.

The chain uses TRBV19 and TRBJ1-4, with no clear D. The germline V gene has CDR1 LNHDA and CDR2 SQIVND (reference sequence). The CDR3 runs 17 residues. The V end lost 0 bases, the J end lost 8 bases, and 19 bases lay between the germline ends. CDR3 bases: TGTGCCAGTAGTATAGATCGGGCCTCACCTAGGTTGGAAAAACTGTTTTTT. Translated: CASSIDRASPRLEKLFF.